This TCR beta chain was identified in a study of blood T cells in healthy people across ages. Findings and limits, study-wide: It was the long-lived donors that had more naive CD4+ cells and higher diversity than aged donors.

Trimming removed 4 bases from V and 4 bases from J, with 12 bases in between. This CDR3 is built from 14 residues. Germline loops: CDR1 LGHNA, CDR2 YSLEER. Then a second PCR, running roughly 7 to 12 cycles, was carried out with a sample-barcoded 5' primer and a J-beta primer mix. MiXCR, run by TCRdb on the 5' RACE reads, gives a single entry per CDR3 protein. This sample has fewer than 800,000 distinct CDR3 sequences, with approximately 50% found just once. On this clonotype: What it recognizes is unknown.

Per sample, extraction of total RNA gave at least 5 micrograms in every case. This chain links TRBV4-3 with TRBJ2-3; no clear D. The specimen was blood. This receptor was identified in a woman aged 55-70 years in good health. Here the CDR3 DNA reads TGCGCCAGCAGCCGCAGCCGGACCGCAGATACGCAGTATTTT. Translating it yields CASSRSRTADTQYF.